This T cell receptor (beta chain) was sequenced during a study of T cell responses to AZD1222 COVID-19 vaccine. General study points: Repertoires in all cases were sampled only once the peak T cell response had passed. Baseline testing showed seropositivity in only a handful of AZD1222 recipients.

V gave up 6 bases and J gave up 2 bases; unmatched junction bases: 13. CDR1 and CDR2 (germline): MDHEN, SYDVKM. The CDR3 length is 17 residues. A word on this clone: Its antigen is unknown.

Sequencing was performed with immunoSEQ multiplex PCR; in TCRdb, only in-frame clones are kept and a portion is missing. The sample shows 90,000 to 150,000 clones, 92% of them seen only once. Pooled samples include second doses given at about 4 or 12 weeks. The sample consisted of peripheral blood, taken 28 days after the second AZD1222 dose. The gene calls are TRBV28 and TRBJ1-5; TRBD1 matches at 7 bases. The clonotype comes from an adult who received the AZD1222 COVID-19 vaccine. The CDR3 nucleotides are TGTGCCAGCAGGGGCTCTGAGGGGGCCAGGGGCAATCAGCCCCAGCATTTT. Translated: CASRGSEGARGNQPQHF.